The T cell receptor beta chain under discussion was sequenced for a study of vaccination and CD4 T cells after COVID-19. Cultured CD4+ T-cell DNA underwent Oncomine TCR Beta short-read sequencing. TCRdb passed the PCR reads through MiXCR, listing each CDR3 protein once. The table shows tens of thousands of distinct CDR3 sequences, with less than 45% occurring only once. Note on this clonotype: Antigen unknown.

V shed 4 bases and J shed 12 bases, with 17 bases lying between them. This CDR3 comprises 12 residues. Germline V gene sequence: CDR1 SGHNT, CDR2 YYREEE (reference sequence). Indicated time point: late sampling 161 to 241 days after vaccination in three convalescent patients. Treatment denoted: roughly 10-day PBMC culture with coronavirus spike peptide pools or control peptides (ViraFEST assay). Both day 3 and day 7 involved replacing half of the medium with fresh IL-2 medium. The sequenced sample was CD4+ T cells from blood, cultured in vitro, obtained about 7 months after SARS-CoV-2 vaccination. The chain uses TRBV5-4 and TRBJ2-7; no clear D. This sequence was found in a human donor who had recovered from COVID-19. In DNA, the CDR3 is TGTGCCAGCAGCCAGGCGAAGGGCGCGCGGTACTTC. It codes for CASSQAKGARYF.